This entry features one T cell receptor beta chain sequence. Its antigen remains unknown. The data derive from a study of graft-versus-host responses after intestinal transplantation. Study information: Recipients received multivisceral, liver-intestinal, or isolated intestinal transplants.

TCRdb's copy holds only in-frame clones and misses some; the assay was immunoSEQ multiplex PCR. Of 85,000 to 90,000 clones in the sample, under 95% were seen once. Overall study findings and caveats: Declining HvG levels early post-transplant were linked to peak circulating GvH clone levels.

Germline V gives CDR1 MNHNS, CDR2 SASEGT. With 4 bases removed from V and 0 bases from J, the gap between germline ends came to 12 bases. The CDR3 is 16 residues long. The TCR sequence derives from a human donor who was the organ donor for an intestinal transplant. The material was unstimulated CD4+ T cells sorted from spleen or lymph node cells, obtained before transplant. The rearrangement uses TRBV6-1 and TRBJ1-4; D is undetermined. The CDR3 is CASSGGFTATNEKLFF. DNA of the CDR3: TGTGCCAGCAGTGGAGGTTTCACGGCAACTAATGAAAAACTGTTTTTT.